The present T cell receptor beta chain was sequenced within a study of PD-1 blockade in mismatch repair-deficient tumors. The overall study: Enrolled 2013-2016, patients had progressing, pretreated mismatch repair-deficient cancers of about a dozen types. Points from the study as a whole: Rapid post-treatment expansion, then contraction, generally preceding radiologic response, marked tumor-resident clones.

CDR3 length: 15 residues. Germline loops: CDR1 MNHEY, CDR2 SMNVEV (reference sequence). V dropped 0 bases and J dropped 6 bases, with 12 bases sitting between them. Mismatch repair deficiency was confirmed in all patients, by PCR or immunohistochemistry. TCR sequencing covered three patients who responded to pembrolizumab. As for this clone: Its antigen remains unknown.

Repertoires were generated with immunoSEQ multiplex PCR, while TCRdb's copy carries only in-frame clones and drops some. The sample has 120,000 or so clones; roughly 86% are singletons. The TCR comes from an adult with mismatch repair-deficient cancer. The source was peripheral blood, collected 44 weeks after starting pembrolizumab. The rearrangement joins TRBV27 to TRBJ1-5; D remains ambiguous. CDR3 residues: CASSLSGVQGQPQHF. DNA of the CDR3: TGTGCCAGCAGTTTATCCGGGGTGCAAGGTCAGCCCCAGCATTTT.